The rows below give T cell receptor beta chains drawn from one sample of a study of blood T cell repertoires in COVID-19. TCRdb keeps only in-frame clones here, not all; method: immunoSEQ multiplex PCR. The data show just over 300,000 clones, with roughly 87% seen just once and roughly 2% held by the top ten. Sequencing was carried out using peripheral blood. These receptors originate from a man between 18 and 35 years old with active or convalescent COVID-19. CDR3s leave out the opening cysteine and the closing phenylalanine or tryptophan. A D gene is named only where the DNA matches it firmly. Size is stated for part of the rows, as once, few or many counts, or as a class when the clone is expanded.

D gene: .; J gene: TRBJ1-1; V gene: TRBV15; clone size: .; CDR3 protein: ATSRERMGNTEAF
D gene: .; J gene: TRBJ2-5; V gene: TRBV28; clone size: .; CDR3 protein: ASSLYRGTKETQY
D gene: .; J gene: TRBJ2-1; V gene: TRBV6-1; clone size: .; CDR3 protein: ASSEGGRYNEQF
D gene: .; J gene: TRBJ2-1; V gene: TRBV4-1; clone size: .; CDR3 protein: ASSQVREPGPYNEQF
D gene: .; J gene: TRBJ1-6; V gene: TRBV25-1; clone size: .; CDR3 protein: ASSDSGNNSPLH
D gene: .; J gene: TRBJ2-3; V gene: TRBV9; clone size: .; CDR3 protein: ASSPRRVSTDTQY
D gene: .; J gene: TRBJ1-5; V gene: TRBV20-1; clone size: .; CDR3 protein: SASVADNQPQH
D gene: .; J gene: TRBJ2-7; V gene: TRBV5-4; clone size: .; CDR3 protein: ASSGRGSYEQY
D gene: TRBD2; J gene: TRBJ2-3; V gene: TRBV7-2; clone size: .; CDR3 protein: ASTSLAGSTDTQY
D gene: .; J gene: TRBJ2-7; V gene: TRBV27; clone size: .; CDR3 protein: ASSLGTNYEQY
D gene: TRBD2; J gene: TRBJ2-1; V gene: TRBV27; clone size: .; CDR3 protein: ASSLRGTIYNEQF
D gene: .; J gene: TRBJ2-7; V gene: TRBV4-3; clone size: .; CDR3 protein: ASSQDRSVYEQY
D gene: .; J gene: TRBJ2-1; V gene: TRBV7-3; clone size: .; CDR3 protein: ASSLNSGEGEQF
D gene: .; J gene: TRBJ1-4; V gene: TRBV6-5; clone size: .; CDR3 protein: ASRSEGRNEKLF
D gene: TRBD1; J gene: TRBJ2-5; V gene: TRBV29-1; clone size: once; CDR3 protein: SVVYGTGDLKTQY
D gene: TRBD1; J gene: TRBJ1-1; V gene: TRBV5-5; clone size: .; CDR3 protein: ASSLAGTGGRNTEAF